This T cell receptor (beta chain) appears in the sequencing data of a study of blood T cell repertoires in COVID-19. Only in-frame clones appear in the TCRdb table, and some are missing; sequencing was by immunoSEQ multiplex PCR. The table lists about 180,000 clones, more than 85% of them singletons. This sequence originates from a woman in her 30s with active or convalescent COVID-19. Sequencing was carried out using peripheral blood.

CDR3 nucleotides: TGTGCCAGTAGTTCCCTAGCGGGAGGGTTGGGGGGTGAGCAGTTCTTC. It translates to CASSSLAGGLGGEQFF. The V and J genes are TRBV19 and TRBJ2-1; 12 nucleotides agree with TRBD2. This CDR3 contains 16 residues. V shed 5 bases and J 9 bases; nucleotides not matched to a gene: 11. Per germline, CDR1 LNHDA and CDR2 SQIVND (reference sequence).